This TCR beta chain stems from a study of T cell responses to AZD1222 COVID-19 vaccine. Notes on the study in general: Mostly white British, mostly female donors; authors suggested clonal diversity may be underestimated. With two AZD1222 doses given, Spike-specific TCR breadth and depth both rose.

Produced via immunoSEQ multiplex PCR; TCRdb's table is partial and in-frame only. The sample gives under 150,000 clones, approximately 91% of which show up once; 1.9% is in the top ten. A single count supports this clone. Its antigen remains unidentified. One junction end disagrees with the germline gene, perhaps due to a read error. The sequencing used peripheral blood, collected 28 days after the second AZD1222 dose. The sequence was collected from an adult who received the AZD1222 COVID-19 vaccine.

The CDR3 DNA sequence: TGTGCCAGCAGAGAAGGGGGCTGGAACTATGGCTACACCTTC. This translates into CASREGGWNYGYTF. The chain uses TRBV6-1 and TRBJ1-2; TRBD1 aligns across 7 bases. Germline values: CDR1 MNHNS, CDR2 SASEGT. This CDR3 contains 14 residues.